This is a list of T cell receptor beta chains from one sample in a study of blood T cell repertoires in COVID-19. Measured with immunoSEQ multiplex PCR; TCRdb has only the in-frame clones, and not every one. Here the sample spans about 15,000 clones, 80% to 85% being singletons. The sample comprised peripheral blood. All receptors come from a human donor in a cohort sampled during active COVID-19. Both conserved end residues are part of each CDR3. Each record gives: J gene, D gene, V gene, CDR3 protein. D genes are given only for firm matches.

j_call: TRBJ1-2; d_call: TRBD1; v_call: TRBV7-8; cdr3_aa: CASSLDAQGAGGYTF
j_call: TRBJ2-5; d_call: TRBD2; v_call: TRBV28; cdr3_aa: CASSGLVNKETQYF
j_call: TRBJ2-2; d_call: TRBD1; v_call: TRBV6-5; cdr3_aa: CASIRDRGTGELFF
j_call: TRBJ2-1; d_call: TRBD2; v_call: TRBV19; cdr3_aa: CASSISTLAGSYNEQFF
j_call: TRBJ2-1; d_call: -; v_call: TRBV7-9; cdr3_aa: CASSPDSYNEQFF
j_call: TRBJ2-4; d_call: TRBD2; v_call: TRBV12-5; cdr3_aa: CASGPTSGLAKNIQYF
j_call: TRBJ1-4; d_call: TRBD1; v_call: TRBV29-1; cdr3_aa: CSVKPGTGTEKLFF
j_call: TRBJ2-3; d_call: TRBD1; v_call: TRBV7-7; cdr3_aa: CASSLDRGTDTQYF
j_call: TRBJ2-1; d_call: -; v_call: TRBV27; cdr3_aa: CASSLLAAQSPNEQFF
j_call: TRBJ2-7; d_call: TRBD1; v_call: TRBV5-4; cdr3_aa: CASSLQGQESYEQYF
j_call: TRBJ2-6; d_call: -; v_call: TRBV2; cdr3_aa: CASVPRVGANVLTF
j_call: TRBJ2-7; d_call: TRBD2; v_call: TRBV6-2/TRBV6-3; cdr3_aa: CASSYPSGGVNYEQYF
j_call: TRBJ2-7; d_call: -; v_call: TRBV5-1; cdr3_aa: CASSPTGVNEQYF
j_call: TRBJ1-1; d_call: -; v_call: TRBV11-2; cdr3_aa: CASSLVTAGTEAFF
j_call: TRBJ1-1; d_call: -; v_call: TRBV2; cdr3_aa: CASSDGVNTEAFF
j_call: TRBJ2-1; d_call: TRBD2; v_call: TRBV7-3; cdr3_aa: CASSSMGTSGSYNEQFF
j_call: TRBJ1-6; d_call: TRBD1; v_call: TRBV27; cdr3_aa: CASSLTGGASYNSPLHF